The T cell receptor (beta chain) described here comes from a study of vaccination effects on CD4 cells after COVID-19 (dated 2022 in TCRdb). For the study in its entirety: Each participant received two doses of an mRNA SARS-CoV-2 vaccine, either BNT162b2 or mRNA-1273. Pre-vaccine samples were drawn from a couple of convalescent patients 16 days and one week before the first dose, at 142 and 148 days after COVID-19 diagnosis. SARS-CoV-2 spike-specific CD4+ TCR repertoires were compared before and after mRNA vaccination in COVID-19 convalescent patients and in infection-naive vaccine recipients. The full study included some eleven COVID-19 convalescent patients and several SARS-CoV-2-naive healthy vaccine recipients. Cultures from other donors in the study were sequenced using the Oncomine TCR Beta short-read assay on an Illumina iSeq 100. Study-level results and caveats: In convalescent patients, the post-vaccine spike-reactive repertoire was composed mainly of new vaccine-induced clones that were largely distinct from infection-induced clones. Both infection-induced and vaccine-induced clones contracted markedly at late post-vaccination timepoints, which is consistent with waning T cell responses. The study was limited by a small number of convalescent patients and lacked early post-infection timepoints.

In the ViraFEST assay, PBMC were stimulated with viral peptide pools, and antigen-specific CD4+ T cell clonotypes were then identified by expansion using TCR sequencing. After around 10 days of culture, CD4+ T cells were isolated with the EasySep CD4+ T cell isolation kit. Convalescent patients had PCR-confirmed SARS-CoV-2 infection between March and December 2020, before Alpha, Beta and Delta variants emerged in the United States. Approximately 2 million PBMC per well were cultured with approximately 10 ug/ml peptides in IMDM containing roughly 5% human AB serum, about 9.7 IU/ml IL-2 and gentamicin. On days 3 and 7, half of the culture medium was replaced with fresh IL-2-containing medium. Unless otherwise noted, each peptide stimulation condition was cultured in triplicate wells. Using Ficoll-Paque Plus gradient centrifugation, PBMC were separated from whole blood and then either used fresh or cryopreserved at -140C. The QIAamp micro DNA kit was used to extract genomic DNA from the cultured CD4+ T cells.

This clone was seen only a few times. Its target antigen remains unknown. No much larger clone exists at a distance of one base, and base qualities are not known. CDR1 and CDR2 were assigned from the germline V gene as SGHTA and FQGNSA. Trimming accounts for 8 bases at V and 3 bases at J, while the number of junction bases matched to no gene is 6. Counted from cysteine to phenylalanine, this CDR3 has 14 amino acids. Left in the record is the CDR3 DNA by itself, 42 bases read in frame from the first base. Library preparation used the immunoSEQ multiplex PCR assay. TCR beta CDR3 sequencing was performed on DNA from the cultured, isolated CD4+ T cells. On the study's bioinformatics: Non-productive TCR sequences were removed, reads were trimmed to the CDR3 region, and CDR3s of at least 7 amino acids were retained. The MANAFEST web app was used to identify antigen-specific clonotypes by comparing expansion in peptide wells with expansion in reference cultures. To count as positive, a clone had to show expansion at FDR<0.05 compared with the reference and with all other wells, an odds ratio above 5, and a frequency above 0.1% in two replicate wells. Cross-reactive clonotypes were defined as significantly expanded in SARS-CoV-2 spike wells and in at least one common cold coronavirus spike condition. Levenshtein distance calculated with the stringdist R package was used to assess CDR3 similarity, and unrooted trees were constructed with ape in R 3.6.1. In TCRdb, the immuneACCESS table is reduced to in-frame sequences with V and J assigned. These tables do not hold every clone; where another copy was compared, an unresolved V gene accounts for under half, and the others remain unexplained. Clone size and V and J calls were adopted from that table, with D and trimming inferred from the DNA. For this sample the table gives approximately 37,000 clones, of which roughly 66% were detected only once. The ten largest account for 25% to 35% of the sample.

This material consisted of CD4+ T cells from PBMCs cultured with a peptide pool, taken before COVID-19 vaccination. The clonotype originates from a human donor who had a prior SARS-CoV-2 infection. Rearrangement joined TRBV7-2 to TRBJ2-1, with 8 junctional bases fitting TRBD2. CDR3 reads: CASLPGLGYNEQFF. The DNA sequence follows: TGTGCCAGCTTACCGGGACTAGGCTACAATGAGCAGTTCTTC.